The clone carrying this TCR beta chain was detected ten times or more. Its target is not known. The CDR3 spans 13 residues. Germline V gene data show CDR1 as DFQATT and CDR2 as SNEGSKA (reference sequence). Trimming cost V 6 bases and J 3 bases; bases outside gene matches: 5. Time point meaning: newly diagnosed GD, antithyroid drugs for less than 3 months. RNA from PBMCs was the source of the TCR library. Staff drew about 8.2 milliliters of peripheral blood into EDTA tubes. Libraries of TCR beta came from iRepertoire HTBI primers plus Arm-PCR of CDR3 regions. TCRdb independently ran MiXCR on the multiplex PCR reads; one entry per CDR3 protein. The table lists 520,000 or so distinct CDR3 sequences, approximately 12% of them singletons, with 8% to 10% in the top ten. The sample comes from a study of regulatory T cells in long-lasting Graves disease. General study findings and limits: The analysis examined peripheral blood only and excluded thyroid tissue.

The sample also formed part of further work on T cells in Graves' hyperthyroidism and ophthalmopathy.

The source was peripheral blood mononuclear cells (PBMCs), collected at new diagnosis, from a patient treated with antithyroid drugs. The chain uses TRBV20-1 and TRBJ1-3; 7 nucleotides agree with TRBD1. The receptor was derived from a woman aged 25 to 39 with Graves disease. The CDR3 nucleotides read TGCAGTGCGCACAGGGGTGGTGGAAACACCATATATTTT. Translating gives CSAHRGGGNTIYF.